One sample yielded the 18 T cell receptor beta chains listed below, sequenced in a study of blood T cell repertoires in COVID-19. Sequencing was performed with immunoSEQ multiplex PCR; in TCRdb, only in-frame clones are kept and a portion is missing. The table has about 170,000 clones, about 86% seen once. Sequencing input: peripheral blood. The receptors shown here come from a human donor with acute or convalescent COVID-19. The donor label of this sample is uncertain.

The chain couples TRBV5-1 to TRBJ2-2; TRBD2 might be the D (6 bases). The CDR3 runs to 18 residues. Between the trimmed V and J ends, which lost 0 bases and 2 bases, there was a span of 17 bases. The germline gives CDR1 SGHRS, CDR2 YFSETQ. CDR3 protein: CASSLVSYRDSNTGELFF. DNA of the CDR3: TGCGCCAGCAGCTTGGTCTCGTACCGGGACTCCAACACCGGGGAGCTGTTTTTT. Looking up the rest from reference TRBV5-1 and TRBJ2-2 gives the full variable domain: KAGVTQTPRYLIKTRGQQVTLSCSPISGHRSVSWYQQTPGQGLQFLFEYFSETQRNKGNFPGRFSGRQFSNSRSEMNVSTLELGDSALYLCASSLVSYRDSNTGELFFGEGSRLTVL.

The chain combines TRBV28 with TRBJ1-3; TRBD1 aligns across 9 bases. Per germline, CDR1 MDHEN and CDR2 SYDVKM. The J segment lost 4 bases and the V segment lost 2 bases, leaving 9 bases of the junction unmatched. The CDR3 loop spans 17 amino acids. The CDR3 DNA follows: TGTGCCAGCAGTTTAAAACATAGAGGACAGGGGGGAAACACCATATATTTT. This codes for CASSLKHRGQGGNTIYF. Drawing the rest from reference TRBV28 and TRBJ1-3, the complete variable domain is DVKVTQSSRYLVKRTGEKVFLECVQDMDHENMFWYRQDPGLGLRLIYFSYDVKMKEKGDIPEGYSVSREKKERFSLILESASTNQTSMYLCASSLKHRGQGGNTIYFGEGSWLTVV.

V gene TRBV5-1 combines with J gene TRBJ2-1; the match to TRBD1 covers 7 bases. Trimming at V came to 1 base and at J to 7 bases, leaving 8 bases not matched to a gene. The CDR3 loop spans 15 amino acids. Looked up from germline, CDR1 is SGHRS and CDR2 is YFSETQ. The CDR3 coding sequence is TGCGCCAGCAGCTTGCGGCAGGGGGTTGAAAATGAGCAGTTCTTC. As protein: CASSLRQGVENEQFF.

V usage is TRBV3-1 (or the pseudogene TRBV3-2) and J usage is TRBJ2-3; 8 bases are a match to TRBD2. After removal of 1 base from V and 2 bases from J, the junction contained 5 bases not matched to a gene. Germline values: CDR1 LGHDT, CDR2 YNNKEL (reference sequence). The CDR3 length is 16 residues. This CDR3 is CASSQGGGLVTDTQYF. In DNA form, the CDR3 reads TGTGCCAGCAGCCAAGGGGGGGGACTAGTCACAGATACGCAGTATTTT.

This chain uses TRBV30 with TRBJ2-2; a possible D gene is TRBD1 (6 bases). Germline V gene data show CDR1 as GTSNPN and CDR2 as SVGIG (reference sequence). This CDR3 has 15 residues. The ends were cut back, 5 bases at V and 2 bases at J, with 15 bases in the middle. CDR3 sequence: CAWVGQRINTGELFF. CDR3 DNA sequence: TGTGCCTGGGTCGGACAGCGAATTAACACCGGGGAGCTGTTTTTT. Variable domain in full (rest from reference TRBV30 and TRBJ2-2): SQTIHQWPATLVQPVGSPLSLECTVEGTSNPNLYWYRQAAGRGLQLLFYSVGIGQISSEVPQNLSASRPQDRQFILSSKKLLLSDSGFYLCAWVGQRINTGELFFGEGSRLTVL.

This chain links TRBV5-1 with TRBJ2-1; 13 nucleotides agree with TRBD2. With V trimmed by 3 bases and J by 8 bases, 8 bases remained unmatched. Germline CDR1 SGHRS, CDR2 YFSETQ. The CDR3 totals 16 residues. The CDR3 DNA reads as TGCGCCAGCAGCTCAGAAGGGACTAGCGGGATTGATGAGCAGTTCTTC. Protein: CASSSEGTSGIDEQFF.

The sample holds one count of this clone. The rearrangement uses TRBV6-5 and TRBJ2-2; D ambiguous. The CDR3 runs to 15 residues. Germline CDR1 is MNHEY and CDR2 is SVGAGI. V was clipped by 2 bases and J by 3 bases, with 10 bases between them. CDR3 region: CASSYDWSDTGELFF. The CDR3 nucleotides read TGTGCCAGCAGTTACGATTGGAGCGACACCGGGGAGCTGTTTTTT.

The rearrangement uses TRBV7-9 and TRBJ2-1; D call uncertain. CDR1 is SEHNR and CDR2 is FQNEAQ in the germline V gene (reference sequence). This CDR3 has 14 residues. Trimming removed 0 bases from V and 11 bases from J, with 14 bases in between. The CDR3 spells CASSLALGRPKQFF. The CDR3 DNA reads TGTGCCAGCAGCTTAGCCCTGGGCAGACCGAAGCAGTTCTTC.

This clone was seen once. The V gene is TRBV9, the J gene TRBJ2-3, with 7 bases lining up with TRBD1. The CDR3 loop spans 14 amino acids. In germline, CDR1 is SGDLS, CDR2 YYNGEE. The V segment lost 5 bases and the J segment 2 bases; nucleotides outside the gene matches: 5. The DNA of the CDR3 is TGTGCCAGCAGTATGGGACAGTCCACAGATACGCAGTATTTT. Translation gives CASSMGQSTDTQYF. Full variable domain (remainder filled in from reference TRBV9 and TRBJ2-3): DSGVTQTPKHLITATGQRVTLRCSPRSGDLSVYWYQQSLDQGLQFLIQYYNGEERAKGNILERFSAQQFPDLHSELNLSSLELGDSALYFCASSMGQSTDTQYFGPGTRLTVL.

This rearrangement joins TRBV5-1 to TRBJ1-4; 8 bases line up with TRBD1. V was pared by 3 bases and J by 3 bases, with 4 bases of the junction left unmatched. CDR1 is SGHRS and CDR2 is YFSETQ in the germline V gene. This CDR3 spans 15 amino acids. The CDR3 region has the DNA TGCGCCAGCAGCTCCGGACAGGGAGCTAATGAAAAACTGTTTTTT. Translating it yields CASSSGQGANEKLFF.

This chain connects TRBV6-5 to TRBJ1-4; 9 bases align to TRBD1. The junction had 10 bases not matched to a gene; V was cut back by 6 bases and J by 8 bases. CDR3 length: 15 residues. The germline V gene has CDR1 MNHEY and CDR2 SVGAGI. In DNA form, the CDR3 reads TGTGCCAGCAGGGCTCCGGGACAGGGATGGGAAAAACTGTTTTTT. Translating gives CASRAPGQGWEKLFF.

This chain joins TRBV5-1 and TRBJ1-2, with a tentative D call TRBD1 (6 bases). Trimming left V 4 bases short and J 2 bases short, with 15 bases between. Germline values: CDR1 SGHRS, CDR2 YFSETQ. The length of the CDR3 is 15 residues. The DNA of the CDR3 is TGCGCCAGCAGCCGATCAGGGGATTGGAACTATGGCTACACCTTC. Amino acids: CASSRSGDWNYGYTF.

The rearrangement links TRBV6-4 to TRBJ2-1, with TRBD2 matching over 12 bases. The ends lost 0 bases at V and 8 bases at J; junction bases unmatched: 5. This CDR3 spans 16 amino acids. Germline CDR1 MRHNA, CDR2 SNTAGT. The CDR3 coding sequence is TGTGCCAGCAGTGACTCGACTAGCGGGAGTTACGATGAGCAGTTCTTC. The encoded protein is CASSDSTSGSYDEQFF.

The chain links TRBV14 to TRBJ1-2; D is uncertain. The CDR3 is made up of 13 amino acids. Trimming left V 4 bases short and J 5 bases short, with 11 bases between. Per the germline V gene, CDR1 is SGHDN and CDR2 is FVKESK. In DNA form, the CDR3 reads TGTGCCAGCAGCCCCGAGAGGGATTATGGCTACACCTTC. It codes for CASSPERDYGYTF.

The chain is built from TRBV6-5 and TRBJ2-1; D unresolved. CDR1 MNHEY and CDR2 SVGAGI come from the germline V gene. CDR3 length equals 15 residues. V was pared by 7 bases and J by 6 bases, with 19 bases between. The DNA for the CDR3 is TGTGCCAGCACCGCACTACCCCTAGTTGTCAATGAGCAGTTCTTC. Translation gives CASTALPLVVNEQFF.

The chain recombines TRBV2 with TRBJ2-2; D might be TRBD2 (6 bases). Germline V CDR1 and CDR2: SNHLY, FYNNEI. This CDR3 has 15 amino acids. V was trimmed by 6 bases and J by 3 bases, leaving 14 bases between them. CDR3 loop: CASSVTGTYTGELFF. The DNA for the CDR3 is TGTGCCAGCAGCGTTACCGGGACTTACACCGGGGAGCTGTTTTTT.

The gene calls are TRBV11-3 and TRBJ2-6, with D tentatively TRBD2 (6 bases). The CDR3 totals 16 residues. CDR1 is SGHNT, CDR2 YENEEA, per germline. Trimming pared 4 bases from V and 0 bases from J, leaving 10 bases between. The CDR3: CASSSPTSSGANVLTF. The CDR3 DNA reads TGTGCCAGCAGCTCTCCGACTAGCTCTGGGGCCAACGTCCTGACTTTC. Using reference TRBV11-3 and TRBJ2-6 for the parts outside the CDR3, the full variable domain is EAGVVQSPRYKIIEKKQPVAFWCNPISGHNTLYWYLQNLGQGPELLIRYENEEAVDDSQLPKDRFSAERLKGVDSTLKIQPAELGDSAVYLCASSSPTSSGANVLTFGAGSRLTVL.

The chain carries TRBV12-3 or TRBV12-4 and TRBJ2-3, with a weak D call TRBD1 (6 bases). The CDR3 has 13 residues. The ends were cut back, 7 bases at V and 1 base at J, with 9 bases in the middle. CDR3 DNA: TGTGCCAGCACTCGGACAGGCACAGATACGCAGTATTTT. The encoded protein is CASTRTGTDTQYF.